The rows below give T cell receptor beta chains drawn from one sample of a study of cytomegalovirus exposure and HLA in healthy donors. Sequencing was performed with immunoSEQ multiplex PCR; in TCRdb, only in-frame clones are kept and a portion is missing. The repertoire holds about 180,000 clones, about 81% seen once, with about 1.5% in the top ten. The sample taken for sequencing was PBMCs. The receptors shown here come from a man between 40 and 49 years old in good health and CMV-seronegative. Both conserved end residues are part of each CDR3. D genes are given only for firm matches. The size entry is marked missing in some rows and otherwise reads once, few, many or a size class.

v_call	d_call	j_call	clone_size	cdr3_nt	cdr3_aa
TRBV7-2	TRBD1	TRBJ1-1	.	TGTGCCAGCAGCTTACGACAGGGCGCTGAAGCTTTCTTT	CASSLRQGAEAFF
TRBV11-3	.	TRBJ2-5	.	TGTGCCAGCAGCCAACAGATCTCCCAAGAGACCCAGTACTTC	CASSQQISQETQYF
TRBV2	TRBD1	TRBJ1-1	.	TGTGCCAGCAACCGACAGGGATCGAACACTGAAGCTTTCTTT	CASNRQGSNTEAFF
TRBV7-2	TRBD1	TRBJ2-7	.	TGTGCCAGCAGCTTGGGACAGAGCTCCTACGAGCAGTACTTC	CASSLGQSSYEQYF
TRBV28	TRBD1	TRBJ1-1	.	TGTGCCAGCAGTGAGGGGCCCGGGACAGCGAACACTGAAGCTTTCTTT	CASSEGPGTANTEAFF
TRBV14	TRBD1	TRBJ2-5	.	TGTGCCAGCAGCCAAGGGCTGGACAGGGGTTTTATCGGAGAGACCCAGTACTTC	CASSQGLDRGFIGETQYF
TRBV4-2	.	TRBJ2-7	.	TGTGCCAGCAGCCAAGATCCGCAGTCATACGAGCAGTACTTC	CASSQDPQSYEQYF
TRBV27	.	TRBJ1-6	.	TGTGCCAGCAGTTTAGGACAGTCCTATTCACCCCTCCACTTT	CASSLGQSYSPLHF
TRBV7-8	.	TRBJ2-5	.	TGTGCCAGCAGCTCCCGAAACAGGGTCAGGGAGACCCAGTACTTC	CASSSRNRVRETQYF
TRBV7-2	TRBD2	TRBJ2-1	few	TGTGCCAGCAGCTTAGGACTAGCTGGGGAGCAGTTCTTC	CASSLGLAGEQFF
TRBV2	.	TRBJ1-1	.	TGTGCCAGCAGGAAATTCGGGGTGGACACTGAAGCTTTCTTT	CASRKFGVDTEAFF
TRBV5-6	.	TRBJ2-3	once	TGTGCCAGCAGCTTATCACAGGGACCTACAGATACGCAGTATTTT	CASSLSQGPTDTQYF
TRBV7-6	.	TRBJ2-7	.	TGTGCCAGCAGCTTAGACACCACCTACGAGCAGTACTTC	CASSLDTTYEQYF
TRBV4-2	TRBD2	TRBJ2-4	.	TGTGCCAGTGTGCCGGGAGGGCCAGGAAACATTCAGTACTTC	CASVPGGPGNIQYF